This T cell receptor (beta chain) was retrieved from a study of blood T cell repertoires in COVID-19. Across 20 to 25 US areas, participants ranged in age from roughly 18 to 89 years. Participant reports of clinical history set cohort assignment. Methods used by the authors: Researchers report that nucleated cell counts were estimated from reference gene primer amplification. Clones were read by immunoSEQ multiplex PCR, and TCRdb kept only the in-frame ones, dropping some. V and J calls and clone size follow that table, whereas D and trimming were derived from the DNA. The sample contains some 260,000 clones, roughly 80% of which appear only once. Trimming shortened V by 2 bases and J by 4 bases, and 12 bases separated the two germline ends. The CDR3 runs to 15 residues. Germline-derived CDR1 and CDR2 are LGHDT and YNNKEL (reference sequence).

V and J are TRBV3-1 (or the pseudogene TRBV3-2) and TRBJ1-3; unclear D gene. The TCR was taken from a man aged 25 to 45 with acute COVID-19. Sequenced material: PBMCs or T cells enriched from blood (not recorded which). The CDR3 region is CASSQPSAGGNTIYF. Here the CDR3 DNA reads TGTGCCAGCAGCCAACCCTCAGCGGGGGGAAACACCATATATTTT.